This is a list of T cell receptor beta chains from one sample in a study of shared clonotypes between healthy human individuals. Clones were read by immunoSEQ multiplex PCR, and TCRdb kept only the in-frame ones, dropping some. The sample contains millions of clones, approximately 92% of which appear only once. The sample was naive CD4+ T cells sorted from blood. These receptors came from a man aged 18 to 30 in good health. Each CDR3 is given with its conserved first and last residue. A D gene is named only where the DNA matches it firmly. Clone size is shown for a subset of rows, as once, few, many or a class of expanded clone.

j_call	v_call	clone_size	d_call	cdr3_nt	cdr3_aa
TRBJ1-4	TRBV7-9	-	TRBD1	TGTGCCAGCAGCCCCCACGGGACAGCTAATGAAAAACTGTTTTTT	CASSPHGTANEKLFF
TRBJ2-7	TRBV6-6	-	-	TGTGCCAGCAGACCCGACAATTTATTCTACGAGCAGTACTTC	CASRPDNLFYEQYF
TRBJ1-2	TRBV18	-	-	TGTGCCAGCTCACCCCCAGGAATCTATGGCTACACCTTC	CASSPPGIYGYTF
TRBJ2-7	TRBV6-6	-	-	TGTGCCAGCAGTTACTACAGCTCCTACGAGCAGTACTTC	CASSYYSSYEQYF
TRBJ1-5	TRBV27	-	-	TGTGCCAGCAGTTCCCTAGCAGGGGACAATCAGCCCCAGCATTTT	CASSSLAGDNQPQHF
TRBJ2-7	TRBV7-6	-	-	TGTGCCAGCAGCTTAAGTTCTGGCAGGGCCAGCGAGCAGTACTTC	CASSLSSGRASEQYF
TRBJ2-7	TRBV4-3	-	-	TGCGCCAGCAGCCAATCTCCCTTAGGGGACGAGCAGTACTTC	CASSQSPLGDEQYF
TRBJ2-2	TRBV27	-	-	TGTGCCAGCAGCCCGAACACCGGGGAGCTGTTTTTT	CASSPNTGELFF
TRBJ2-7	TRBV6-5	-	-	TGTGCCACCAAAAATACCCCGAACTCCTACGAGCAGTACTTC	CATKNTPNSYEQYF
TRBJ2-5	TRBV11-1	-	-	TGTGCCAGCAGCTTAGCCTTCGACCGGGGCGAGACCCAGTACTTC	CASSLAFDRGETQYF
TRBJ2-6	TRBV7-2	-	-	TGTGCCAGCAGCTTAGGATGGGGGCTAAGCTCTGGGGCCAACGTCCTGACTTTC	CASSLGWGLSSGANVLTF
TRBJ2-5	TRBV28	once	-	TGTGCCAGCAGTGTTGACAGTCAAGAGACCCAGTACTTC	CASSVDSQETQYF
TRBJ1-2	TRBV19	-	TRBD1	TGTGCCAGTAGTATATTGGGGACAGAGGCTGATGGCTACACCTTC	CASSILGTEADGYTF
TRBJ2-7	TRBV2	-	TRBD1	TGTGCCAGCAGTGTGATGGTAAAACAGGGGGTACCCTACGAGCAGTACTTC	CASSVMVKQGVPYEQYF
TRBJ1-5	TRBV2	-	-	TGTGCCAGCAGCCTGACGGGGGACCTTCGGCCCCAGCATTTT	CASSLTGDLRPQHF
TRBJ1-1	TRBV7-9	-	TRBD1	TGTGCCAGCAGTCGGGACAGGGTCACTGAAGCTTTCTTT	CASSRDRVTEAFF
TRBJ2-5	TRBV2	-	-	TGTGCCAGCAGGTACAGCGTCCAAGAGACCCAGTACTTC	CASRYSVQETQYF
TRBJ2-2	TRBV2	-	-	TGTGCCAGCAGGCCACAGGGTCTGGTTACCGGGGAGCTGTTTTTT	CASRPQGLVTGELFF
TRBJ2-3	TRBV15	-	-	TGTGCCACCAGCAGAGATCCCCCCGGGCCGGGCACAGATACGCAGTATTTT	CATSRDPPGPGTDTQYF
TRBJ2-5	TRBV9	-	TRBD2	TGTGCCAGCAGCTCCCCCGGGACTAGCCTGGGGCAGACCCAGTACTTC	CASSSPGTSLGQTQYF
TRBJ1-2	TRBV10-2	-	-	TGCGCCAGCAGTGAGACAGCATATGGCTACACCTTC	CASSETAYGYTF
TRBJ2-3	TRBV7-3	-	-	TGTGCCAGCAGCTTAGGTCCGGGGGATACGCAGTATTTT	CASSLGPGDTQYF
TRBJ2-1	TRBV5-1	-	TRBD2	TGCGCCAGCAGCAGGGGGACTAGCGGGCCGAATGAGCAGTTCTTC	CASSRGTSGPNEQFF
TRBJ1-1	TRBV11-2	-	TRBD1	TGTGCCAGCAGCTTACAGGGGGGGGACACTGAAGCTTTCTTT	CASSLQGGDTEAFF
TRBJ2-1	TRBV7-8	-	-	TGTGCCAGCAGCCCAATCACGGATGAGCAGTTCTTC	CASSPITDEQFF
TRBJ2-7	TRBV5-1	-	TRBD1	TGCGCCAGCAGCTTGTACCGACAGGGCCACTACGAGCAGTACTTC	CASSLYRQGHYEQYF
TRBJ1-1	TRBV6-1	-	-	TGTGCCAGCGTCTTGGGGGGCGGCACTGAAGCTTTCTTT	CASVLGGGTEAFF
TRBJ2-7	TRBV5-6	-	-	TGTGCCAGCAGCTTAAACCTGCGGCTCTACGAGCAGTACTTC	CASSLNLRLYEQYF
TRBJ1-2	TRBV5-6	-	TRBD1	TGTGCCAGCAGCTTGGGGACAGGGTCCAATGGCTACACCTTC	CASSLGTGSNGYTF
TRBJ2-7	TRBV18	-	TRBD1	TGTGCCAGCTCACCCGGGACAGGGGGGGCCTACGAGCAGTACTTC	CASSPGTGGAYEQYF
TRBJ1-2	TRBV7-2	-	-	TGTGCCAGCAGCTTAGTATGGACAGACATATATGGCTACACCTTC	CASSLVWTDIYGYTF
TRBJ1-2	TRBV19	-	-	TGTGCCAGTAGTATAGATCACCTCAGCGGGGCAGGTGGCTACACCTTC	CASSIDHLSGAGGYTF
TRBJ2-3	TRBV6-6	-	-	TGTGCCAGCAGTCTAGGGGGGCTCCCCGGTAGTTTT	CASSLGGLPGSF
TRBJ2-5	TRBV6-1	-	TRBD2	TGTGCCAGCATCCTAGCGGGAGGAGAGACCCAGTACTTC	CASILAGGETQYF
TRBJ1-5	TRBV10-3	few	-	TGTGCCATCAGTGAGGCCTTAAATCAGCCCCAGCATTTT	CAISEALNQPQHF
TRBJ2-7	TRBV7-2	few	TRBD2	TGTGCCAGCAGCCCCTATAGCGGGGGGGCGTACGAGCAGTACTTC	CASSPYSGGAYEQYF
TRBJ2-1	TRBV4-2	-	TRBD2	TGTGCCAGCAGCCAAGAGGGGACTAGTTACAATGAGCAGTTCTTC	CASSQEGTSYNEQFF
TRBJ2-5	TRBV6-1	-	-	TGTGCCAGCACGGGCGGCCCGGGGATGACCCAGTACTTC	CASTGGPGMTQYF
TRBJ2-4	TRBV19	once	-	TGTGCCAGTAGTACCTTCCTTGAACTAGCCAAAAACATTCAGTACTTC	CASSTFLELAKNIQYF
TRBJ1-4	TRBV19	-	TRBD1	TGTGCCAGTAGTACCGGGACAGGGGAGCGGAAACTGTTTTTT	CASSTGTGERKLFF
TRBJ2-4	TRBV9	-	-	TGTGCCAGCAGCCCCGGGGACTTCCAAAACATTCAGTACTTC	CASSPGDFQNIQYF
TRBJ1-2	TRBV5-6	-	-	TGTGCCAGCAGCTTCTTATATGGCTACACCTTC	CASSFLYGYTF
TRBJ2-5	TRBV23-1	-	TRBD2	TGCGCCAGCAGTCAATCGTCTCGAGTAGCGGGTTTAGGAGAGACCCAGTACTTC	CASSQSSRVAGLGETQYF
TRBJ2-1	TRBV10-3	-	-	TGTGCCATCAGTGAGTCTGCGGGGAGGACAGCTGAGCAGTTCTTC	CAISESAGRTAEQFF
TRBJ2-2	TRBV5-1	once	TRBD1	TGCGCCAGCAGCGCGCCGACAGGGCCGAACACCGGGGAGCTGTTTTTT	CASSAPTGPNTGELFF
TRBJ1-2	TRBV18	-	-	TGTGCCAGCTCTTTCCCGACAGATAACTATGGCTACACCTTC	CASSFPTDNYGYTF
TRBJ2-1	TRBV6-6	-	-	TGTGCCAGCAGTTTGACAGGTTACAATGAGCAGTTCTTC	CASSLTGYNEQFF
TRBJ2-5	TRBV7-9	-	-	TGTGCCAGCAGCTTAGATCTGGAGCCAAAAGAGACCCAGTACTTC	CASSLDLEPKETQYF
TRBJ1-3	TRBV5-8	-	-	TGTGCCAGCAGCTCCCGGGGCCTGGGTGGAAACACCATATATTTT	CASSSRGLGGNTIYF
TRBJ2-1	TRBV25-1	-	TRBD2	TGTGCCAGCAGTGAATACAGCGGGAGCTCCTACAATGAGCAGTTCTTC	CASSEYSGSSYNEQFF
TRBJ2-5	TRBV2	-	-	TGTGCCAGCAGTGAAGCGCTTCGGGGTTCTCGAGAGACCCAGTACTTC	CASSEALRGSRETQYF
TRBJ1-6	TRBV7-9	-	-	TGTGCCAGCAGCTACGGCGGTTCACCCCTCCACTTT	CASSYGGSPLHF